This TCR beta chain was sequenced in a study of vaccination and CD4 T cells after COVID-19. Study details: Convalescent patients gave post-COVID blood a median around 91 days post-diagnosis, range 35 to 161.

A note on this clonotype: The antigen remains unidentified.

Scientists ran DNA taken from cultured CD4+ T cells through the Oncomine TCR Beta short-read assay for sequencing. Genomic DNA was drawn out of CD4+ T cells grown in culture. TCRdb independently ran MiXCR on the PCR reads; one entry per CDR3 protein. The repertoire includes tens of thousands of distinct CDR3 sequences, 70% of them detected once, and about 9% sits in the top ten. Germline V gene sequence: CDR1 MNHEY, CDR2 SVGEGT. Trimming took off 2 bases at V and 3 bases at J, with 10 bases between the two ends. The CDR3 spans 14 residues. Treatment given: roughly ten-day PBMC culture with coronavirus spike peptide pools or control peptides (ViraFEST assay). TCRs were sequenced by ViraFEST after antigen-specific T cells had been expanded with peptide pools.

The TCR was taken from a human donor who had recovered from COVID-19. The chain couples TRBV6-2 or TRBV6-3 to TRBJ1-1; TRBD1 might be the D (6 bases). Sequences were obtained from CD4+ T cells from blood, cultured in vitro. CDR3 protein: CASSYRGAHTEAFF. CDR3 DNA: TGTGCCAGCAGTTACAGGGGGGCGCACACTGAAGCTTTCTTT.